These 3 T cell receptor beta chains came from one sample sequenced in a study of blood T cells in healthy people across ages. The use of a sample-barcoded 5' primer and a J-beta primer mix characterized a second PCR of 7 to 11 cycles. One entry per CDR3 protein results from TCRdb running MiXCR on the 5' RACE reads. Altogether hundreds of thousands of distinct CDR3 sequences are present, roughly 44% being singletons, with the ten largest covering about a fifth. Material for sequencing was blood. These receptors came from a man in his 60s in good health.

CDR3 in DNA: TGTGCCAGCAGCGGCGGGGACAGTAATAATTCACCCCTCCACTTT. Encoded protein: CASSGGDSNNSPLHF. The V gene is TRBV9, the J gene TRBJ1-6, with 7 bases fitting TRBD1. CDR1 and CDR2 (germline): SGDLS, YYNGEE. J was trimmed by 5 bases and V by 3 bases; bases with no gene match: 5. The CDR3 has 15 residues.

This chain links TRBV7-9 with TRBJ2-4, with 7 bases aligning to TRBD2. The CDR3 covers 15 residues. Per the germline V gene, CDR1 is SEHNR and CDR2 is FQNEAQ (reference sequence). Trimming removed 5 bases from V and 1 base from J; junction bases left unmatched: 5. The CDR3 spells CASSRRGDAKNIQYF. The DNA for the CDR3 is TGTGCCAGCAGCCGCCGGGGGGATGCCAAAAACATTCAGTACTTC.

Regarding this clonotype: This could be a read error, since a much larger clone is one nucleotide away. V gene TRBV5-5 combines with J gene TRBJ1-2; D perhaps matches TRBD1 (5 bases). Germline lookup yields CDR1 SGHKS and CDR2 YYEKEE (reference sequence). This CDR3 spans 14 amino acids. V lost 3 bases to trimming and J lost 9 bases, with 18 bases between them. The CDR3 reads CASSSGIGVYSYTF. The CDR3 DNA is TGTGCCAGCAGCTCGGGGATAGGGGTTTATAGCTACACCTTC.